The 22 T cell receptor beta chains below come from one sample, sequenced in a study of a mutant IDH1 vaccine in newly diagnosed glioma. No antigens are known for them. The protocol was immunoSEQ multiplex PCR, while the TCRdb copy is restricted to in-frame clones and leaves out a portion. The sample has fewer than 55,000 clones, 65% seen once; the top ten hold about 5%. Time point defined: week 47, end of study. Mutant IDH1 20-mer peptide, at 300 ug, made up each vaccine dose, with topical imiquimod. The source material was peripheral blood mononuclear cells (PBMCs), sampled from a glioma patient whose treatment included an IDH1 peptide vaccine. The receptors were gathered from a man aged 35-49 years with glioma. Some clones in this sample may be carry-over from other donors' samples.

The V and J genes are TRBV7-9 and TRBJ2-2; 7 bases agree with TRBD1. The germline V gene encodes CDR1 SEHNR and CDR2 FQNEAQ (reference sequence). The CDR3 totals 14 residues. The V segment lost 5 bases and the J segment 5 bases; nucleotides outside the gene matches: 5. The CDR3 protein is CASSHPGGTGELFF. CDR3 bases: TGTGCCAGCAGCCATCCAGGGGGAACCGGGGAGCTGTTTTTT. Supplemented by reference TRBV7-9 and TRBJ2-2, the full variable domain reads DTGVSQNPRHKITKRGQNVTFRCDPISEHNRLYWYRQTLGQGPEFLTYFQNEAQLEKSRLLSDRFSAERPKGSFSTLEIQRTEQGDSAMYLCASSHPGGTGELFFGEGSRLTVL.

The V gene is TRBV7-9, the J gene TRBJ2-7; D may be TRBD1 or TRBD2 (5 bases each). This CDR3 contains 16 residues. Trimming took off 1 base at V and 3 bases at J, with 16 bases between the two ends. The germline gives CDR1 SEHNR, CDR2 FQNEAQ (reference sequence). The CDR3 here is CASSLGQQGRGYEQYF. The CDR3 coding sequence is TGTGCCAGCAGCTTAGGTCAGCAGGGTCGGGGCTACGAGCAGTACTTC.

The rearrangement uses TRBV7-2 and TRBJ2-5, with D hard to call. Germline lookup yields CDR1 SGHTA and CDR2 FQGNSA. This CDR3 is 12 amino acids long. Trimming pared 5 bases from V and 4 bases from J, leaving 8 bases between. The DNA of the CDR3 is TGTGCCAGCAGCCCATCGGCAGAGACCCAGTACTTC. Residues: CASSPSAETQYF.

This chain connects TRBV10-1 to TRBJ1-1, with D perhaps TRBD1 (6 bases). V lost 0 bases, J lost 4 bases, and 12 bases lay in between. The CDR3 runs 15 residues. Germline V gene lookup returns CDR1 WNHNN and CDR2 SYGVQD (reference sequence). The CDR3 DNA reads as TGCGCCAGCAGTGAGTCGGGGCAGGGGCCCACTGAAGCTTTCTTT. Its translation is CASSESGQGPTEAFF.

In DNA, the CDR3 is TGTGCCAGCAGCTTCTCCGGGGGCACTGAAGCTTTCTTT. Amino acids: CASSFSGGTEAFF. J is TRBJ1-1 and V is TRBV5-4; D is possibly TRBD1 (5 bases). Trimming left V 2 bases short and J 4 bases short, with 9 bases between. Germline values: CDR1 SGHNT, CDR2 YYREEE (reference sequence). The CDR3 spans 13 residues.

This chain links TRBV2 with TRBJ1-2; D is possibly TRBD1 (5 bases). CDR1 and CDR2 (germline): SNHLY, FYNNEI. Trimming stripped 8 bases from V and 8 bases from J, with 18 bases between. The CDR3 totals 13 residues. CDR3 amino acids: CASRVEGSGGYTF. DNA for the CDR3: TGTGCCAGCCGGGTTGAGGGGAGCGGGGGCTACACCTTC.

The chain recombines TRBV18 with TRBJ2-5; possible D gene TRBD1, 5 bases. Trimming cost V 0 bases and J 5 bases, with 10 bases left between them. Germline V gene sequence: CDR1 KGHSH, CDR2 LQKENI. The CDR3 extends over 14 amino acids. The CDR3 DNA is TGTGCCAGCTCACCACCGGCCAGGGCTGAGACCCAGTACTTC. This gives the protein CASSPPARAETQYF.

CDR3 in DNA: TGTGCCAGCAGTGTCAGGGGCGTAAGCGAGCAGTACTTC. This codes for CASSVRGVSEQYF. The V and J genes are TRBV2 and TRBJ2-7; tentatively, D is TRBD1 (6 bases). CDR3 length: 13 residues. CDR1 SNHLY and CDR2 FYNNEI come from the germline V gene. V was shortened by 4 bases and J by 6 bases, with 13 bases between the two germline ends.

The chain has TRBV2 and TRBJ2-3; D may be TRBD1 (5 bases). CDR1 and CDR2 (germline): SNHLY, FYNNEI. With 3 bases removed from V and 5 bases from J, the gap between germline ends came to 9 bases. There are 13 residues in the CDR3. In nucleotides, the CDR3 is TGTGCCAGCAGTGAGCAGGGTGTAGATACGCAGTATTTT. Encoded protein: CASSEQGVDTQYF.

V is TRBV13 and J is TRBJ2-7, with D tentatively TRBD2 (6 bases). Germline CDR1 and CDR2: PRHDT and FYEKMQ (reference sequence). Trimming shortened V by 5 bases and J by 7 bases, and 9 bases separated the two germline ends. This CDR3 is 11 amino acids long. The CDR3 loop reads CASSPGGEQYF. CDR3 nucleotide sequence: TGTGCCAGCAGCCCCGGGGGAGAGCAGTACTTC.

The chain combines TRBV5-5 with TRBJ1-1; 7 bases match TRBD1. V dropped 4 bases and J dropped 4; count of bases not matched to a gene: 4. Germline CDR1 is SGHKS and CDR2 is YYEKEE (reference sequence). This CDR3 is built from 13 residues. In DNA form, the CDR3 reads TGTGCCAGCAGCATAGGGACAGCCACTGAAGCTTTCTTT. As protein: CASSIGTATEAFF. The variable domain in full, completed from reference TRBV5-5 and TRBJ1-1, reads DAGVTQSPTHLIKTRGQQVTLRCSPISGHKSVSWYQQVLGQGPQFIFQYYEKEERGRGNFPDRFSARQFPNYSSELNVNALLLGDSALYLCASSIGTATEAFFGQGTRLTVV.

The rearrangement uses TRBV5-6 and TRBJ2-7; the match to TRBD1 covers 9 bases. The CDR3 runs to 15 residues. Trimming took 6 bases from V and 6 from J; bases not matched to a gene: 13. Germline CDR1 is SGHDT and CDR2 is YYEEEE. The CDR3 DNA sequence: TGTGCCAGCATCAATGCGGGGGACAGGGTCCCCGAGCAGTACTTC. Translating it yields CASINAGDRVPEQYF.

The V gene is TRBV19, the J gene TRBJ2-2; D gene ambiguous. V was shortened by 5 bases and J by 1 base, with 8 bases between the two germline ends. Per the germline V gene, CDR1 is LNHDA and CDR2 is SQIVND (reference sequence). This CDR3 is 14 amino acids long. The CDR3 sequence: CASSVGENTGELFF. The CDR3 DNA follows: TGTGCCAGTAGTGTTGGGGAGAACACCGGGGAGCTGTTTTTT.

This chain uses TRBV27 with TRBJ2-3; D gene ambiguous. This CDR3 has 15 residues. V lost 3 bases, J lost 3 bases, and 13 bases lay in between. Germline loops: CDR1 MNHEY, CDR2 SMNVEV (reference sequence). The CDR3 region has the DNA TGTGCCAGCAGTTTTAGTTTACTTCCGACAGATACGCAGTATTTT. Its protein is CASSFSLLPTDTQYF.

The chain couples TRBV5-1 to TRBJ2-1, with 11 positions matching TRBD2. Per the germline V gene, CDR1 is SGHRS and CDR2 is YFSETQ. The CDR3 length is 17 residues. The J segment lost 5 bases and the V segment lost 3 bases, leaving 10 bases of the junction unmatched. The DNA for the CDR3 is TGCGCCAGCAGCTCCCTACTAGCGGGAGATCTACACAATGAGCAGTTCTTC. Translated, it gives CASSSLLAGDLHNEQFF.

The chain combines TRBV10-3 with TRBJ2-1, with D tentatively TRBD2 (6 bases). Germline loops: CDR1 ENHRY, CDR2 SYGVKD. The CDR3 consists of 14 residues. The ends were cut back, 10 bases at V and 6 bases at J, with 19 bases in the middle. The CDR3 spells CATRAGPATNEQFF. The CDR3 region has the DNA TGTGCCACTCGCGCGGGGCCGGCCACCAATGAGCAGTTCTTC.

The chain combines TRBV2 with TRBJ2-6; weak D call: TRBD1 (5 bases). Germline values: CDR1 SNHLY, CDR2 FYNNEI. This CDR3 is built from 16 residues. Trimming pared 6 bases from V and 1 base from J, leaving 13 bases between. The CDR3, as DNA: TGTGCCAGCAGCGACAGCCCGATTTCTGGGGCCAACGTCCTGACTTTC. Its protein is CASSDSPISGANVLTF. Full variable domain (rest looked up from reference TRBV2 and TRBJ2-6): EPEVTQTPSHQVTQMGQEVILRCVPISNHLYFYWYRQILGQKVEFLVSFYNNEISEKSEIFDDQFSVERPDGSNFTLKIRSTKLEDSAMYFCASSDSPISGANVLTFGAGSRLTVL.

V is TRBV5-5 and J is TRBJ2-5; tentative D call: TRBD2 (5 bases). With 1 base removed from V and 6 bases from J, the gap between germline ends came to 10 bases. This CDR3 contains 13 residues. Looked up from germline, CDR1 is SGHKS and CDR2 is YYEKEE (reference sequence). The CDR3 spells CASSLTGEKTQYF. CDR3 DNA sequence: TGTGCCAGCAGCTTGACTGGGGAGAAGACCCAGTACTTC.

The rearrangement links TRBV5-6 to TRBJ1-2; D is unresolved. Germline V lookup: CDR1 SGHDT, CDR2 YYEEEE. The CDR3 is made up of 12 amino acids. Between the trimmed V and J ends, which lost 4 bases and 3 bases, there was a span of 7 bases. In DNA, the CDR3 is TGTGCCAGCAGCCGGACCCACTATGGCTACACCTTC. Translation gives CASSRTHYGYTF.

The CDR3 DNA is TGCGCCAGCAGCGACAGGGCCGACAATGAGCAGTTCTTC. Amino acid sequence: CASSDRADNEQFF. The rearrangement links TRBV10-1 to TRBJ2-1; 7 bases agree with TRBD1. The CDR3 length is 13 residues. Germline CDR1 is WNHNN and CDR2 is SYGVQD (reference sequence). The trim removed 6 bases at V and 5 bases at J, leaving 4 bases unmatched.

The chain is built from TRBV11-2 and TRBJ2-7; D is undetermined. The ends were cut back, 1 base at V and 4 bases at J, with 8 bases in the middle. Germline V gene sequence: CDR1 SGHAT, CDR2 FQNNGV. CDR3 length equals 13 residues. CDR3: CASSLGTPYEQYF. The CDR3 region has the DNA TGTGCCAGCAGCTTAGGTACCCCTTACGAGCAGTACTTC.

CDR3 nucleotides: TGTGCCAGCAGTAGAGGGGGGACAGTCACTGAAGCTTTCTTT. Residues: CASSRGGTVTEAFF. The chain joins TRBV6-6 to TRBJ1-1, with TRBD1 matching over 7 bases. J lost 4 bases, V lost 5 bases, and 7 bases had no gene match. The CDR3 is made up of 14 amino acids. Per the germline V gene, CDR1 is MNHNY and CDR2 is SVGAGI (reference sequence).